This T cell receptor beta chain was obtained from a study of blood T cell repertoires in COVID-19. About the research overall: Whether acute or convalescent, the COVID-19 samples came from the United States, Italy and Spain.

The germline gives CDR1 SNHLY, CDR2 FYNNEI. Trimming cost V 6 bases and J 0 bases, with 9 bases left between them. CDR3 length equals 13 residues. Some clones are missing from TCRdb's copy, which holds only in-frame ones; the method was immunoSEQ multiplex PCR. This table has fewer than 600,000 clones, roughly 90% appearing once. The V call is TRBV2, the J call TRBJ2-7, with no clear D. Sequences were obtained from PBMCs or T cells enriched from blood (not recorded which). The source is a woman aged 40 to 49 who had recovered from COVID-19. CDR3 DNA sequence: TGTGCCAGCAGCAGTGTCGCCTCCTACGAGCAGTACTTC. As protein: CASSSVASYEQYF.